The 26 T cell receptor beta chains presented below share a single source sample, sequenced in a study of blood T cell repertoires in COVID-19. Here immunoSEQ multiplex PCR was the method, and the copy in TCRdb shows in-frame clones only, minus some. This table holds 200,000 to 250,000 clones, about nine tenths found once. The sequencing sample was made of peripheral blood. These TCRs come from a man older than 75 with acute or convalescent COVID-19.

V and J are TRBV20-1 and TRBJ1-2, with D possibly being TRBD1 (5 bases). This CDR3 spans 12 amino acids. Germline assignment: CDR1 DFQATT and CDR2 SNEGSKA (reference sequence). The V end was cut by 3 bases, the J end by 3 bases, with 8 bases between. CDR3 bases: TGCAGTGCTAGTAAGGGGTACTATGGCTACACCTTC. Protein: CSASKGYYGYTF.

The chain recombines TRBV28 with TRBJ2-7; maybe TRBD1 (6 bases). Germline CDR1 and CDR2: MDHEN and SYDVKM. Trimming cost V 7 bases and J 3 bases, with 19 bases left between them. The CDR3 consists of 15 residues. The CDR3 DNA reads TGTGCCAGCATTTCGGGACAAGGATCCTTCTACGAGCAGTACTTC. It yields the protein CASISGQGSFYEQYF. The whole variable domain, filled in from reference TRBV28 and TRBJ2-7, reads DVKVTQSSRYLVKRTGEKVFLECVQDMDHENMFWYRQDPGLGLRLIYFSYDVKMKEKGDIPEGYSVSREKKERFSLILESASTNQTSMYLCASISGQGSFYEQYFGPGTRLTVT.

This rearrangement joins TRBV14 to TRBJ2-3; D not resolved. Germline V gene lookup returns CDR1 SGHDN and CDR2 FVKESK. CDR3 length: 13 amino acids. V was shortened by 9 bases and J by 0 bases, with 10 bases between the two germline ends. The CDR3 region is CARGHGSTDTQYF. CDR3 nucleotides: TGTGCCAGAGGCCACGGGAGCACAGATACGCAGTATTTT.

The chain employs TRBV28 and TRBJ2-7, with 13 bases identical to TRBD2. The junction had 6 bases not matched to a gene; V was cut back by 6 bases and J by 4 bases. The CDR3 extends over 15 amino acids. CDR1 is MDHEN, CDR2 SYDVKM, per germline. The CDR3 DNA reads TGTGCCAGCAGCCCCGGGACTAGCGGGACATACGAGCAGTACGTC. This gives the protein CASSPGTSGTYEQYV.

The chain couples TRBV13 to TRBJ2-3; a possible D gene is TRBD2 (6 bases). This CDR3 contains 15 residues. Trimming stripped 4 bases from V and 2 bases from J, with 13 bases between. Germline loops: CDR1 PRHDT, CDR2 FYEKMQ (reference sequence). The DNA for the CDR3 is TGTGCCAGCAGCTACCGGGGACTTGACACAGATACGCAGTATTTT. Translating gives CASSYRGLDTDTQYF.

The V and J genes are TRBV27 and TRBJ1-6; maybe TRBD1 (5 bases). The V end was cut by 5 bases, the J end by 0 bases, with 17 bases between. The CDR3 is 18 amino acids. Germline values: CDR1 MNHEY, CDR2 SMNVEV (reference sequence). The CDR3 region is CASSPVVPGGSYNSPLHF. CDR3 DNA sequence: TGTGCCAGCAGTCCCGTCGTCCCGGGGGGCTCCTATAATTCACCCCTCCACTTT.

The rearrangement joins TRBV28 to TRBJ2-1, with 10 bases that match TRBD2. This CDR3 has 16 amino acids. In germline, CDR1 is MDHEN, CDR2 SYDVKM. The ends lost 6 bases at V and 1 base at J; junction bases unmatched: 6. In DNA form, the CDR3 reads TGTGCCAGCAGAACTAGCGGGATGAGGTCCTACAATGAGCAGTTCTTC. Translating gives CASRTSGMRSYNEQFF.

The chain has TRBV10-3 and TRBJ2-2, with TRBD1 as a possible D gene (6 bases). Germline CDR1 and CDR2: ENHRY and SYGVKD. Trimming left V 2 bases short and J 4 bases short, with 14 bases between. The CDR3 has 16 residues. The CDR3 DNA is TGTGCCATCAGTGAGCCACAGGGAATCGGCACCGGGGAGCTGTTTTTT. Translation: CAISEPQGIGTGELFF.

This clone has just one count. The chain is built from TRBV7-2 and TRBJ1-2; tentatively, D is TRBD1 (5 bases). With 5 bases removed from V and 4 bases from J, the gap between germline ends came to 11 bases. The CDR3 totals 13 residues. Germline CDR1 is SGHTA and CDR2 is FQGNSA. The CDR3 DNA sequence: TGTGCCAGCAGCACCAGGGCTCCCTATGGCTACACCTTC. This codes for CASSTRAPYGYTF.

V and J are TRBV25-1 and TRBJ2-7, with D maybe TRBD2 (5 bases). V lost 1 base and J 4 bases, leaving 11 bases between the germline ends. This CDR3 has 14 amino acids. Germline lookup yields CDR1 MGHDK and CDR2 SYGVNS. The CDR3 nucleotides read TGTGCCAGCAGTGAATCTACTAGGACGTACGAGCAGTACTTC. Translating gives CASSESTRTYEQYF.

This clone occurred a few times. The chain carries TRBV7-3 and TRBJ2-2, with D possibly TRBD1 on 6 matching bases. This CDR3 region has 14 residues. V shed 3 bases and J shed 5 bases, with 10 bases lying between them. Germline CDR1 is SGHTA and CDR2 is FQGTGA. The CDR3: CASSFGDRTGELFF. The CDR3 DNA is TGTGCCAGCAGCTTCGGCGACAGGACCGGGGAGCTGTTTTTT.

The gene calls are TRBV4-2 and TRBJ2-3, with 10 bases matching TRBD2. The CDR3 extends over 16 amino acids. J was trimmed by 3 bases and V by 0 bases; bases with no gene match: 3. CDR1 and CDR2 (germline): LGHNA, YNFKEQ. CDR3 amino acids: CASSQDATSGTDTQYF. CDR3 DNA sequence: TGTGCCAGCAGCCAAGATGCGACTAGCGGGACAGATACGCAGTATTTT.

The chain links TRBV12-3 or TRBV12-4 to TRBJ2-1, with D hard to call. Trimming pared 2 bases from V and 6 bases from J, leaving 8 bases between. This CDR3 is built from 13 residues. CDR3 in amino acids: CASSLSSGNEQFF. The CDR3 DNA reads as TGTGCCAGCAGTTTATCCTCCGGCAATGAGCAGTTCTTC.

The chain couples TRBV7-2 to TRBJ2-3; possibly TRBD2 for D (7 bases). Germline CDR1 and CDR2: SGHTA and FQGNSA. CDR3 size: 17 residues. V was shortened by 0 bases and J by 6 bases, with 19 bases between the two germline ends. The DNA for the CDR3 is TGTGCCAGCAGCTTAGCTCCTAGCGGAGGGGGGCCGGATACGCAGTATTTT. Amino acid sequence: CASSLAPSGGGPDTQYF.

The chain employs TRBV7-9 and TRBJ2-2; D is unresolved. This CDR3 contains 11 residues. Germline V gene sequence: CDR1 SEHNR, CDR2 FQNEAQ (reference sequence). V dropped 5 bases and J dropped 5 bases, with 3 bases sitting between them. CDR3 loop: CASSPTGELFF. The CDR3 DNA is TGTGCCAGCAGCCCTACCGGGGAGCTGTTTTTT.

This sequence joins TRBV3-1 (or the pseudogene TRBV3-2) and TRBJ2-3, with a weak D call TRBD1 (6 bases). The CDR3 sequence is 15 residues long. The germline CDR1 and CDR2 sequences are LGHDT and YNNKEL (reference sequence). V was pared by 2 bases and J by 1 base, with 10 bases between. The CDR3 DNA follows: TGTGCCAGCAGCCAACAGGGGTTACGCACAGATACGCAGTATTTT. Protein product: CASSQQGLRTDTQYF.

The CDR3 loop reads CASSLGQGNRETQYF. For the CDR3, the DNA is TGTGCCAGCAGCTTAGGACAGGGGAACCGAGAGACCCAGTACTTC. The V call is TRBV7-2, the J call TRBJ2-5, with 8 bases lining up with TRBD1. The V and J ends lost 1 base and 4 bases, in that order; junction bases with no gene match: 5. Germline-derived CDR1 and CDR2 are SGHTA and FQGNSA. There are 15 residues in the CDR3. Based on the CDR3 plus reference TRBV7-2 and TRBJ2-5, the full variable domain is GAGVSQSPSNKVTEKGKDVELRCDPISGHTALYWYRQSLGQGLEFLIYFQGNSAPDKSGLPSDRFSAERTGGSVSTLTIQRTQQEDSAVYLCASSLGQGNRETQYFGPGTRLLVL.

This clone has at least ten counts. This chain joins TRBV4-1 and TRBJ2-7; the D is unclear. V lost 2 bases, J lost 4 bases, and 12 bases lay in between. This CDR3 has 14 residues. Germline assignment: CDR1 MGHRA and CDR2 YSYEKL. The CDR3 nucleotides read TGCGCCAGCAGCCAATCGGTCTCCGCATACGAGCAGTACTTC. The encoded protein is CASSQSVSAYEQYF.

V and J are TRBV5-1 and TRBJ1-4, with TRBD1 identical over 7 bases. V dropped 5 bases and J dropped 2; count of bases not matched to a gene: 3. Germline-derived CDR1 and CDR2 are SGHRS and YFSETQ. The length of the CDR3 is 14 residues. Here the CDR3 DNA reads TGCGCCAGCAGTGAGGGGGCCACTAATGAAAAACTGTTTTTT. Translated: CASSEGATNEKLFF.

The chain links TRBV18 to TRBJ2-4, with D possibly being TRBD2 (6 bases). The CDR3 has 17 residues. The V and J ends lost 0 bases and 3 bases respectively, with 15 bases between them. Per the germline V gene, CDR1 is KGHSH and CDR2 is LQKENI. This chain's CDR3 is CASSPPSRQGGKNIQYF. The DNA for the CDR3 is TGTGCCAGCTCACCACCGTCGCGGCAGGGAGGCAAAAACATTCAGTACTTC.

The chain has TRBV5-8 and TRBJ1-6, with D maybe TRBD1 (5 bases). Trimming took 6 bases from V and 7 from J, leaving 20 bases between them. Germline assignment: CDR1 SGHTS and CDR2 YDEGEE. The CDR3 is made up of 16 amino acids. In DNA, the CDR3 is TGTGCCAGCATCCAACCCAGGGAGGAGGAGAATTCACCCCTCCACTTT. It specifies CASIQPREEENSPLHF.

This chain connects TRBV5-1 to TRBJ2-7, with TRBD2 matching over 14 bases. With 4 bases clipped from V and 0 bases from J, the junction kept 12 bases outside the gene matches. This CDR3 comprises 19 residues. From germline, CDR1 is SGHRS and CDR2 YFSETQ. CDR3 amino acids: CASSAGLAGARVSSYEQYF. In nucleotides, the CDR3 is TGCGCCAGCAGCGCGGGACTAGCGGGAGCCCGGGTAAGCTCCTACGAGCAGTACTTC.

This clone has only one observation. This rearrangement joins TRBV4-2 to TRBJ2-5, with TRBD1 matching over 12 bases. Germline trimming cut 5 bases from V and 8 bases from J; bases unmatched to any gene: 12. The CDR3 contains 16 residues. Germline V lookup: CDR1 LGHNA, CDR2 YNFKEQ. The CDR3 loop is CASSEAAPGQGATQYF. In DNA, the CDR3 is TGTGCCAGCAGCGAAGCCGCCCCGGGACAGGGGGCTACCCAGTACTTC.

The CDR3 sequence: CASSVPGIYSNQPQHF. DNA of the CDR3: TGTGCCAGCAGCGTCCCCGGGATCTATAGCAATCAGCCCCAGCATTTT. The rearrangement joins TRBV2 to TRBJ1-5; D is undetermined. Per germline, CDR1 SNHLY and CDR2 FYNNEI. V gave up 6 bases and J gave up 0 bases, with 15 bases separating them. This CDR3 comprises 16 residues.

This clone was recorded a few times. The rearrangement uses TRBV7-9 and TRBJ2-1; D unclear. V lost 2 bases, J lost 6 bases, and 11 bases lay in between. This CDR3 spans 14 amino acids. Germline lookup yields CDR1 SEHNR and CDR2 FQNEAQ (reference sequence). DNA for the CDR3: TGTGCCAGCAGCTTAAGTGAGAGAAGCAATGAGCAGTTCTTC. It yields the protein CASSLSERSNEQFF.

The CDR3 nucleotides are TGTGCCAGCAGCTTAGGGACAGGGCCGCTTAGCTATGGCTACACCTTC. This sequence encodes CASSLGTGPLSYGYTF. The rearrangement links TRBV7-2 to TRBJ1-2; 8 bases map to TRBD1. Trimming took 1 base from V and 4 from J; bases not matched to a gene: 8. Germline CDR1 reads SGHTA; CDR2 reads FQGNSA. The CDR3 consists of 16 residues. The complete variable domain, with remaining parts taken from reference TRBV7-2 and TRBJ1-2, reads GAGVSQSPSNKVTEKGKDVELRCDPISGHTALYWYRQSLGQGLEFLIYFQGNSAPDKSGLPSDRFSAERTGGSVSTLTIQRTQQEDSAVYLCASSLGTGPLSYGYTFGSGTRLTVV.